This T cell receptor beta chain is from a study of T-cell memory formation after mild COVID-19. Study-level results: Pre-infection memory contained some responding clones, which suggested that cross-reactive memory had joined. CD4+ clones that contracted lay mainly in CM and EM; CD8+ ones lay in EMRA.

Notes on this clonotype: What it recognizes is unknown.

CDR3 length equals 16 residues. V was pared by 1 base and J by 8 bases, with 7 bases of the junction left unmatched. Researchers used 5'RACE with constant-segment primers to make TCR alpha and TCR beta cDNA libraries that carry sample barcodes and UMIs. TCRdb reprocessed the 5' RACE reads with MiXCR, giving one entry per CDR3 protein. The sample comprises 300,000 to 400,000 distinct CDR3 sequences, roughly 15% of which are singletons, and around 24% rests with the top ten. The V and J genes are TRBV12-3 or TRBV12-4 and TRBJ1-4, with 10 positions matching TRBD1. Sequencing was carried out using PBMCs or a T cell subset sorted from them (not recorded which). This receptor was obtained from a young man who had mild COVID-19 (a few samples of this study predate the infection). Cell type and time point are not known. CDR3 region: CASSLVGDRGGEKLFF. The CDR3 coding sequence is TGTGCCAGCAGTTTAGTCGGGGACAGGGGAGGCGAAAAACTGTTTTTT.